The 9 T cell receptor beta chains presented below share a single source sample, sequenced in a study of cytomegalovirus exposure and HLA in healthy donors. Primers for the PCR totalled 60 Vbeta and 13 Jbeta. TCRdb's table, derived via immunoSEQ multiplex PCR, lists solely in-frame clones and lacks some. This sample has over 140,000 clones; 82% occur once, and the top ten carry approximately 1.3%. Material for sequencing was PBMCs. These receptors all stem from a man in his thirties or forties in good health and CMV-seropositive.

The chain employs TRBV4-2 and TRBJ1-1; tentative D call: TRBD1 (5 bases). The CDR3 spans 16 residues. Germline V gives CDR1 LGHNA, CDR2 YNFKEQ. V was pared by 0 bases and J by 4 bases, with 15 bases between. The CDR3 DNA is TGTGCCAGCAGCCAAGATCGGGCCTTGGGGGGCACTGAAGCTTTCTTT. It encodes CASSQDRALGGTEAFF.

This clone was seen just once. This CDR3 is CASSIEERGRMEIDTQYF. The DNA for the CDR3 is TGTGCCAGTAGTATCGAAGAAAGGGGGCGAATGGAAATAGATACGCAGTATTTT. This chain joins TRBV19 and TRBJ2-3, with 7 nucleotides matching TRBD1. Trimming removed 3 bases from V and 5 bases from J; junction bases left unmatched: 17. The CDR3 sequence is 18 residues long. Germline CDR1 LNHDA, CDR2 SQIVND (reference sequence).

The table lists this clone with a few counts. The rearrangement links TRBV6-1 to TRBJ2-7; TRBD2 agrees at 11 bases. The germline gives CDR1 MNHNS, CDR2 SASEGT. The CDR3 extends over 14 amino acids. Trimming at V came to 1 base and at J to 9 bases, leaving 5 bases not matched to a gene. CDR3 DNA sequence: TGTGCCAGCAGTGAAGGACTAGCGGGAAGTCCGCAGTACTTC. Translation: CASSEGLAGSPQYF.

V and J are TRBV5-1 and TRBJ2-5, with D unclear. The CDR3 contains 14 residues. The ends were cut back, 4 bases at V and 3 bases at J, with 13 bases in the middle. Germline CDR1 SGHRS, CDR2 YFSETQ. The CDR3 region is CASSRTEFKETQYF. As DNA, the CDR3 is TGCGCCAGCAGCCGTACAGAGTTCAAAGAGACCCAGTACTTC.

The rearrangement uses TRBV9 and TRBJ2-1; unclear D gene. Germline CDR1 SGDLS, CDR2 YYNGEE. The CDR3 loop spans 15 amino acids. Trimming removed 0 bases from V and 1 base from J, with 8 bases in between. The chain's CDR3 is CASSVGSLSYNEQFF. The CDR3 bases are TGTGCCAGCAGCGTAGGAAGCTTATCCTACAATGAGCAGTTCTTC.

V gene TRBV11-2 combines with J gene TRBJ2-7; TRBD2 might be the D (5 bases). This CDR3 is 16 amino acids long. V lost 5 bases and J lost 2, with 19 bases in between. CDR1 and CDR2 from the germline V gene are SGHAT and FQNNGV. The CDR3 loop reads CASSPVGKRPTYEQYF. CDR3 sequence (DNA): TGTGCCAGCAGCCCCGTTGGGAAGCGGCCCACCTACGAGCAGTACTTC. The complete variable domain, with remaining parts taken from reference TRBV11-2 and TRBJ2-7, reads EAGVAQSPRYKIIEKRQSVAFWCNPISGHATLYWYQQILGQGPKLLIQFQNNGVVDDSQLPKDRFSAERLKGVDSTLKIQPAKLEDSAVYLCASSPVGKRPTYEQYFGPGTRLTVT.

CDR3 in amino acids: CASSVEGSNEKLFF. Written as DNA, the CDR3 is TGTGCCAGCAGCGTAGAGGGGTCTAATGAAAAACTGTTTTTT. This chain connects TRBV9 to TRBJ1-4; D is perhaps TRBD1 (5 bases). Germline CDR1 reads SGDLS; CDR2 reads YYNGEE. Trimming removed 0 bases at V and 3 bases at J, with 6 bases between. The CDR3 has 14 residues.

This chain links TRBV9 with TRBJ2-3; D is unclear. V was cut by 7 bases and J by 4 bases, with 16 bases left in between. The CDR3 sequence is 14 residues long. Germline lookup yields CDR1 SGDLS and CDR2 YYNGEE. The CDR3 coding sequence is TGTGCCAGCTCTTCTAGTAGTGTATCAGATACGCAGTATTTT. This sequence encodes CASSSSSVSDTQYF.

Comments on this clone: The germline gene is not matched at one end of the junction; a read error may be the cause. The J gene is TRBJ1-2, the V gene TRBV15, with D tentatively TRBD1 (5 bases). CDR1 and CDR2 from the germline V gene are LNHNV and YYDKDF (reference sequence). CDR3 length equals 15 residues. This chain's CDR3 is CATSRDRGREYGYAF. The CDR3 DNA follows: TGTGCCACCAGCAGAGATCGGGGACGGGAGTATGGCTACGCCTTC.